The rows below give T cell receptor beta chains drawn from one sample of a study of cytomegalovirus exposure and HLA in healthy donors. Generated by immunoSEQ multiplex PCR, the TCRdb table keeps only in-frame clones and is missing some. The sample has around 270,000 clones, about 80% seen once. The sample was PBMCs. The receptors were sampled from a girl aged 2-10 years in good health and CMV-seronegative. CDR3s include the opening cysteine and the closing phenylalanine or tryptophan. D genes are given only for firm matches. Expanded clones get a size class; other rows say once, few or many, or leave the size out.

v_call	clone_size	j_call	d_call	cdr3_aa	cdr3_nt
TRBV28	few	TRBJ2-7	.	CASGLGSYEQYF	TGTGCCAGCGGCCTTGGCTCCTACGAGCAGTACTTC
TRBV7-8	.	TRBJ2-5	.	CASSPLGSGVYQETQYF	TGTGCCAGCAGCCCGCTGGGCAGCGGAGTGTACCAAGAGACCCAGTACTTC
TRBV27	.	TRBJ1-2	.	CASSSPTREKNYGYTF	TGTGCCAGCAGTTCGCCGACCAGGGAAAAGAACTATGGCTACACCTTC
TRBV6-5	.	TRBJ1-3	.	CASSYTGNSGNTIYF	TGTGCCAGCAGTTATACAGGGAACTCTGGAAACACCATATATTTT
TRBV2	.	TRBJ1-1	TRBD1	CASREDRRIMNTEAFF	TGTGCCAGCAGGGAGGACAGGCGAATCATGAACACTGAAGCTTTCTTT
TRBV7-9	.	TRBJ1-1	TRBD1	CSSSRRRGLVRNTEAFF	TGTTCCAGCAGCCGCCGGAGGGGGCTGGTAAGGAACACTGAAGCTTTCTTT
TRBV27	.	TRBJ2-7	TRBD1	CASSGTGWNEQYF	TGTGCCAGTTCCGGGACAGGGTGGAACGAGCAGTACTTC
TRBV2	.	TRBJ2-7	.	CASSQGQNGAQYF	TGTGCCAGCAGCCAAGGACAGAACGGGGCGCAGTACTTC
TRBV7-9	.	TRBJ2-5	.	CASRRDPPAQYF	TGTGCCAGCAGGAGGGATCCGCCGGCCCAGTACTTC
TRBV18	few	TRBJ2-2	.	CASSPQPDTNTGELFF	TGTGCCAGCTCACCACAGCCAGACACGAACACCGGGGAGCTGTTTTTT
TRBV30	.	TRBJ1-2	.	CAWGGGRYGYGYTF	TGTGCCTGGGGCGGGGGGCGTTACGGCTATGGCTACACCTTC
TRBV28	.	TRBJ1-4	.	CASMYRERYEKLFF	TGTGCCAGCATGTACAGGGAACGGTATGAAAAACTGTTTTTT
TRBV10-3	once	TRBJ2-5	TRBD1	CAISRIQGARETQYF	TGTGCCATCAGTCGAATACAGGGGGCTCGAGAGACCCAGTACTTC
TRBV13	.	TRBJ2-7	TRBD2	CASSLRSRLAGGPTYEQYF	TGTGCCAGCAGCCTCCGCTCGAGGCTAGCGGGGGGGCCTACCTACGAGCAGTACTTC
TRBV12-5	once	TRBJ2-1	TRBD1	CASGFGTANQNEQFF	TGTGCTAGTGGTTTCGGGACAGCTAATCAGAATGAGCAGTTCTTC
TRBV29-1	few	TRBJ2-1	TRBD1	CSVDFFRDRAYNEQFF	TGCAGCGTTGATTTCTTCCGGGACAGGGCCTACAATGAGCAGTTCTTC
TRBV30	once	TRBJ1-5	TRBD1	CAWSLGGRQPQHF	TGTGCCTGGAGTTTAGGGGGCCGTCAGCCCCAGCATTTT
TRBV6-1	.	TRBJ1-2	.	CASRERSGGRNYGYTF	TGTGCCAGCAGGGAAAGGTCGGGTGGCCGTAACTATGGCTACACCTTC
TRBV5-6	once	TRBJ2-2	TRBD1	CASSLALWRQGPYTGELFF	TGTGCCAGCAGCTTGGCCTTATGGAGACAGGGGCCTTACACCGGGGAGCTGTTTTTT
TRBV2	once	TRBJ2-1	.	CASKPTGSYNEQFF	TGTGCCAGCAAACCGACAGGCAGCTACAATGAGCAGTTCTTC
TRBV6-5	few	TRBJ1-1	TRBD1	CASRAGGFTEAFF	TGTGCCAGCAGGGCAGGGGGCTTTACTGAAGCTTTCTTT
TRBV5-1	.	TRBJ2-5	.	CASSLEPQGMLQETQYF	TGCGCCAGCAGCTTGGAACCCCAGGGTATGCTCCAAGAGACCCAGTACTTC
TRBV5-1	.	TRBJ2-3	TRBD2	CASSLLPSGGTSTDTQYF	TGCGCCAGCAGCTTGTTACCTAGCGGGGGTACTAGCACAGATACGCAGTATTTT
TRBV5-4	.	TRBJ2-7	TRBD1	CAVTRDRESPYEQYF	TGTGCCGTCACGAGAGACAGGGAATCCCCCTACGAGCAGTACTTC
TRBV28	.	TRBJ1-1	TRBD1	CASSRGRITRNTEAFF	TGTGCCAGCTCGAGGGGGCGCATTACACGGAACACTGAAGCTTTCTTT
TRBV13	.	TRBJ2-7	TRBD2	CASSSGLAGAYEQYF	TGTGCCAGCAGCTCCGGACTAGCGGGAGCCTACGAGCAGTACTTC
TRBV4-1	few	TRBJ1-2	.	CASSHVLSTGNYGYTF	TGCGCCAGCAGCCACGTCCTGTCGACAGGAAACTATGGCTACACCTTC
TRBV9	.	TRBJ1-1	.	CASRRGTENTEAFF	TGTGCCAGCAGAAGGGGGACGGAGAACACTGAAGCTTTCTTT
TRBV2	.	TRBJ2-7	TRBD1	CASSRDRTYEQYF	TGTGCCAGCAGTAGGGACAGAACCTACGAGCAGTACTTC
TRBV5-1	.	TRBJ2-5	.	CASSPSRGGEETQYF	TGCGCCAGCAGCCCCTCGAGGGGGGGTGAAGAGACCCAGTACTTC
TRBV30	.	TRBJ1-2	.	CAWSPIRNYGYTF	TGTGCCTGGAGCCCTATTCGTAACTATGGCTACACCTTC
TRBV7-8	few	TRBJ2-7	.	CASSLGGPYEQYF	TGTGCCAGCAGCTTAGGGGGCCCCTACGAGCAGTACTTC
TRBV29-1	.	TRBJ1-1	.	CSVVVTQGGATEAFF	TGCAGCGTTGTCGTTACACAGGGAGGGGCCACTGAAGCTTTCTTT
TRBV6-1	.	TRBJ1-4	TRBD1	CASRGDSHRGEKLFF	TGTGCCAGCAGGGGGGACAGTCATCGGGGTGAAAAACTGTTTTTT
TRBV9	.	TRBJ1-1	.	CASSQGGGTEAFF	TGTGCCAGCAGCCAGGGAGGGGGCACTGAAGCTTTCTTT
TRBV9	.	TRBJ2-2	.	CASSNRDINTGELFF	TGTGCCAGCAGCAACCGGGATATTAACACCGGGGAGCTGTTTTTT
TRBV10-3	.	TRBJ2-1	.	CAISVEELMIGEQFF	TGTGCCATCAGTGTCGAGGAACTCATGATAGGTGAGCAGTTCTTC
TRBV27	.	TRBJ1-5	.	CASSSGPGEGSNQPQHF	TGTGCCAGCAGTTCGGGTCCAGGGGAAGGTAGCAATCAGCCCCAGCATTTT
TRBV2	.	TRBJ1-3	TRBD1	CASSEGQGFSGNTIYF	TGTGCCAGCAGCGAAGGACAGGGGTTCTCTGGAAACACCATATATTTT
TRBV7-9	once	TRBJ1-5	TRBD1	CASSRDRDTQPQHF	TGTGCCAGCAGCAGGGACAGGGATACCCAGCCCCAGCATTTT
TRBV30	.	TRBJ1-2	.	CAGGRDYGYTF	TGTGCCGGAGGACGGGACTATGGCTACACCTTC
TRBV6-5	.	TRBJ2-2	TRBD1	CASYGTGAAGELFF	TGTGCCAGCTATGGGACAGGGGCAGCCGGGGAGCTGTTTTTT
TRBV5-1	.	TRBJ2-7	.	CASSPNNAYEQYF	TGCGCCAGCAGCCCGAACAATGCCTACGAGCAGTACTTC
TRBV5-1	.	TRBJ2-7	TRBD1	CASSWDSQRGYEQYF	TGCGCCAGCAGCTGGGACAGCCAAAGGGGCTACGAGCAGTACTTC
TRBV6-1	.	TRBJ2-7	.	CASSLELFAYEQYF	TGTGCCAGCAGCTTAGAGTTGTTTGCCTACGAGCAGTACTTC
TRBV7-9	.	TRBJ2-7	TRBD1	CSSSPRPRTGAYEQYF	TGTTCCAGCAGCCCTCGCCCCCGGACAGGGGCCTACGAGCAGTACTTC
TRBV10-2	few	TRBJ2-7	TRBD2	CASSGLAGVREQYF	TGCGCCAGCTCGGGACTAGCGGGAGTGAGAGAGCAGTACTTC
TRBV10-1	.	TRBJ2-7	TRBD2	CASSPGLAGGSYEQYF	TGCGCCAGCAGTCCCGGACTAGCGGGAGGCTCCTACGAGCAGTACTTC
TRBV13	once	TRBJ2-1	TRBD1	CASSSPGQGAYNEQFF	TGTGCCAGCAGCTCTCCGGGACAGGGAGCTTACAATGAGCAGTTCTTC
TRBV15	.	TRBJ2-1	.	CATSSLLGYEQFF	TGTGCCACCAGCAGCCTACTAGGCTATGAGCAGTTCTTC
TRBV4-1	.	TRBJ1-1	.	CASSQDLDRPLF	TGCGCCAGCAGCCAAGATTTAGACAGGCCTTTATTT
TRBV6-5	.	TRBJ1-2	.	CASSYGGNYGYTF	TGTGCCAGCAGTTACGGGGGGAACTATGGCTACACCTTC
TRBV9	.	TRBJ2-7	.	CASSVGRDSPYEQYF	TGTGCCAGCAGCGTAGGGCGGGACAGTCCCTACGAGCAGTACTTC
TRBV19	.	TRBJ2-1	.	CASSTRWAPRGDEQFF	TGTGCCAGTAGTACCCGATGGGCCCCAAGGGGCGATGAGCAGTTCTTC
TRBV7-6	.	TRBJ2-5	TRBD1	CASSRNRGQETQYF	TGTGCCAGCAGCCGGAACAGGGGGCAAGAGACCCAGTACTTC
TRBV6-1	once	TRBJ2-5	.	CASSERGSKETQYF	TGTGCCAGCAGTGAAAGGGGATCAAAAGAGACCCAGTACTTC